These 21 T cell receptor beta chains came from one sample sequenced in a study of early T cells in non-severe SARS-CoV-2 infection. TCRdb used MiXCR to reprocess the 5' RACE reads, holding one entry per CDR3 protein. The sample includes just over 95,000 distinct CDR3 sequences, about 10% seen only once; the top ten take approximately 5%. The specimen was whole blood. The origin of the receptors is an adult who was a healthcare worker with PCR-confirmed SARS-CoV-2 infection or an uninfected control (not recorded which).

This chain joins TRBV29-1 and TRBJ1-1; D is perhaps TRBD1 (6 bases). From germline, CDR1 is SQVTM and CDR2 ANQGSEA. The CDR3 covers 11 residues. The V gene lost 6 bases and the J gene lost 6 bases, with 11 bases spanning the gap. CDR3 residues: CSVLQGAEAFF. CDR3 coding DNA: TGCAGCGTCCTACAGGGAGCTGAAGCTTTCTTT.

This chain connects TRBV6-1 to TRBJ2-3; maybe TRBD2 (5 bases). Germline assignment: CDR1 MNHNS and CDR2 SASEGT. The CDR3 sequence is 13 residues long. V was trimmed by 5 bases and J by 4 bases, leaving 10 bases between them. The CDR3 spells CASSRGRADTQYF. CDR3 DNA: TGTGCCAGCAGTAGAGGGAGAGCAGATACGCAGTATTTT.

This clonotype has just a few counts. The rearrangement links TRBV13 to TRBJ2-2, with 7 bases matching TRBD2. Germline CDR1 reads PRHDT; CDR2 reads FYEKMQ (reference sequence). This CDR3 is 13 amino acids long. Trimming removed 5 bases from V and 6 bases from J; junction bases left unmatched: 3. CDR3 protein: CASSVTSAGELFF. The CDR3 DNA reads as TGTGCCAGCAGCGTTACTAGCGCCGGGGAGCTGTTTTTT.

The J gene is TRBJ2-7, the V gene TRBV19; 12 bases are a match to TRBD2. Trimming took 3 bases from V and 5 from J; bases not matched to a gene: 14. The germline V gene encodes CDR1 LNHDA and CDR2 SQIVND (reference sequence). The CDR3 is 18 amino acids. CDR3 coding DNA: TGTGCCAGTAGTATTCGAGCTTCTAGCGGGGGGGAAAGAAACGAGCAGTACTTC. As protein: CASSIRASSGGERNEQYF.

J is TRBJ2-5 and V is TRBV20-1, with D maybe TRBD1 (5 bases). The CDR3 consists of 12 residues. Trimming shortened V by 3 bases and J by 5 bases, and 10 bases separated the two germline ends. In germline, CDR1 is DFQATT, CDR2 SNEGSKA (reference sequence). The CDR3 here is CSASPRAETQYF. CDR3 in DNA: TGCAGTGCTAGTCCCAGGGCGGAGACCCAGTACTTC.

This clonotype was recorded at least ten times. The rearrangement uses TRBV6-1 and TRBJ2-2, with 7 bases aligning to TRBD1. CDR1 is MNHNS, CDR2 SASEGT, per germline. The CDR3 covers 16 residues. V trimming: 6 bases; J trimming: 0 bases; junction bases outside the gene matches: 7. The CDR3 DNA follows: TGTGCCAGCAGGCCACCGGGACAGCCGAACACCGGGGAGCTGTTTTTT. Translated, it gives CASRPPGQPNTGELFF.

This clonotype was detected many times. This chain connects TRBV6-5 to TRBJ2-1, with 9 bases aligning to TRBD2. Germline V gene lookup returns CDR1 MNHEY and CDR2 SVGAGI. This CDR3 comprises 14 residues. V lost 8 bases to trimming and J lost 7 bases; unmatched junction nucleotides: 9. The CDR3, as DNA: TGTGCCAGCGAACGAGCGGGAGGAAGAAATGAGCAGTTCTTC. It translates to CASERAGGRNEQFF.

The chain joins TRBV20-1 to TRBJ2-6; D ambiguous. Trimming took off 2 bases at V and 1 base at J, with 3 bases between the two ends. CDR1 and CDR2 (germline): DFQATT, SNEGSKA (reference sequence). The CDR3 is made up of 13 amino acids. CDR3 in amino acids: CSARSSGANVLTF. In DNA, the CDR3 is TGCAGTGCTAGATCGTCTGGGGCCAACGTCCTGACTTTC.

This chain links TRBV2 with TRBJ2-3; D is unresolved. The CDR3 is 12 residues long. Germline V lookup: CDR1 SNHLY, CDR2 FYNNEI. Trimming removed 8 bases at V and 4 bases at J, with 10 bases between. The CDR3 here is CASSDPADTQYF. In nucleotides, the CDR3 is TGTGCCAGCTCCGACCCCGCAGATACGCAGTATTTT.

This clonotype showed up just a few times. CDR3 DNA: TGCGCCAGCAGCCAAGAAGGAGGATTTAATGAAAAACTGTTTTTT. It translates to CASSQEGGFNEKLFF. This sequence joins TRBV4-1 and TRBJ1-4; no definite D call. V was clipped by 0 bases and J by 4 bases, with 9 bases between them. The CDR3 totals 15 residues. Germline CDR1 is MGHRA and CDR2 is YSYEKL.

This clonotype was picked up a small number of times. This chain connects TRBV28 to TRBJ2-3; 8 bases match TRBD2. J was trimmed by 7 bases and V by 7 bases; bases with no gene match: 16. CDR3 length: 16 amino acids. Looked up from germline, CDR1 is MDHEN and CDR2 is SYDVKM. The CDR3 region is CASTPAPSGSANTQYF. CDR3 DNA sequence: TGTGCCAGCACCCCTGCCCCCAGCGGGAGTGCGAATACGCAGTATTTT.

The chain recombines TRBV7-2 with TRBJ2-1, with TRBD2 matching 7 bases. V shed 6 bases, J shed 9 bases, and the junction held 5 bases outside the gene matches. Germline lookup yields CDR1 SGHTA and CDR2 FQGNSA. The CDR3 loop spans 12 amino acids. The CDR3 DNA is TGTGCCAGCAGTAGGACTAGAGTTGAGCAGTTCTTC. This encodes CASSRTRVEQFF.

This clonotype was recorded a few times. The V gene is TRBV27, the J gene TRBJ2-5, with 8 positions matching TRBD2. Germline V lookup: CDR1 MNHEY, CDR2 SMNVEV (reference sequence). The V gene end was trimmed by 6 bases and the J gene end by 2 bases; junction bases not matched to a gene: 5. There are 14 residues in the CDR3. The CDR3 region has the DNA TGTGCCAGCAGGCTACTAGCGGCACAAGAGACCCAGTACTTC. It yields the protein CASRLLAAQETQYF.

This clonotype has a count of ten or more. V is TRBV29-1 and J is TRBJ1-1; D perhaps matches TRBD1 (6 bases). CDR1 and CDR2 (germline): SQVTM, ANQGSEA. The V and J ends lost 0 bases and 5 bases respectively, with 10 bases between them. The CDR3 spans 13 residues. CDR3 residues: CSVEEGARTEAFF. Written as DNA, the CDR3 is TGCAGCGTTGAAGAGGGGGCGCGGACTGAAGCTTTCTTT. Supplemented by reference TRBV29-1 and TRBJ1-1, the full variable domain reads SAVISQKPSRDICQRGTSLTIQCQVDSQVTMMFWYRQQPGQSLTLIATANQGSEATYESGFVIDKFPISRPNLTFSTLTVSNMSPEDSSIYLCSVEEGARTEAFFGQGTRLTVV.

This clonotype was counted between two and nine times. J is TRBJ1-5 and V is TRBV12-3 or TRBV12-4, with 10 nucleotides matching TRBD1. Trimming removed 3 bases from V and 3 bases from J; junction bases left unmatched: 5. This CDR3 has 16 residues. The CDR3 reads CASSLRTGGFNQPQHF. The CDR3 bases are TGTGCCAGCAGTTTGCGGACAGGGGGTTTCAATCAGCCCCAGCATTTT.

This sequence joins TRBV5-1 and TRBJ1-2, with D unresolved. V was clipped by 0 bases and J by 0 bases, with 6 bases between them. The V gene's germline CDR1 is SGHRS and CDR2 YFSETQ. The CDR3 has 14 amino acids. The CDR3: CASSLEAANYGYTF. DNA of the CDR3: TGCGCCAGCAGCTTGGAGGCAGCTAACTATGGCTACACCTTC.

This clonotype was counted only a few times. The chain is built from TRBV29-1 and TRBJ1-1; the D is unclear. The CDR3 extends over 10 amino acids. Germline CDR1 reads SQVTM; CDR2 reads ANQGSEA. Trimming cost V 7 bases and J 11 bases, with 14 bases left between them. This chain's CDR3 is CSGWTERAFF. The CDR3 nucleotides are TGCAGCGGATGGACCGAGAGGGCTTTCTTT. Full variable domain (remainder filled in from reference TRBV29-1 and TRBJ1-1): SAVISQKPSRDICQRGTSLTIQCQVDSQVTMMFWYRQQPGQSLTLIATANQGSEATYESGFVIDKFPISRPNLTFSTLTVSNMSPEDSSIYLCSGWTERAFFGQGTRLTVV.

This clonotype was seen repeatedly, ten times or more. The genes are TRBV5-4 and TRBJ2-3; 9 positions match TRBD2. The J segment lost 3 bases and the V segment lost 0 bases, leaving 2 bases of the junction unmatched. The CDR3 has 15 residues. Germline V gives CDR1 SGHNT, CDR2 YYREEE (reference sequence). The CDR3, as DNA: TGTGCCAGCAGCTTGGCTAGCGGGACAACAGATACGCAGTATTTT. It translates to CASSLASGTTDTQYF.

V gene TRBV19 combines with J gene TRBJ2-4; 8 positions agree with TRBD1. J gave up 8 bases and V 5 bases, and 5 bases lay outside the gene matches. The length of the CDR3 is 13 residues. CDR1 LNHDA and CDR2 SQIVND come from the germline V gene (reference sequence). The CDR3 sequence is CASSLDRVDIQYF. In DNA form, the CDR3 reads TGTGCCAGTAGTTTGGACAGGGTGGACATTCAGTACTTC.

DNA for the CDR3: TGTGCCAGCACCTGCGGGCGGGGGGATACAGATACGCAGTATTTT. Translating it yields CASTCGRGDTDTQYF. The V call is TRBV6-6, the J call TRBJ2-3; 8 bases are shared with TRBD2. CDR3 length equals 15 residues. V gave up 7 bases and J gave up 3 bases; unmatched junction bases: 9. Germline values: CDR1 MNHNY, CDR2 SVGAGI (reference sequence).

The genes are TRBV29-1 and TRBJ1-3; D remains unclear. CDR3 length equals 12 residues. V lost 1 base and J lost 4, with 5 bases in between. CDR1 is SQVTM, CDR2 ANQGSEA, per germline. Here the CDR3 DNA reads TGCAGCGTTGAAGTTCCAGGAAACACCATATATTTT. Its translation: CSVEVPGNTIYF.